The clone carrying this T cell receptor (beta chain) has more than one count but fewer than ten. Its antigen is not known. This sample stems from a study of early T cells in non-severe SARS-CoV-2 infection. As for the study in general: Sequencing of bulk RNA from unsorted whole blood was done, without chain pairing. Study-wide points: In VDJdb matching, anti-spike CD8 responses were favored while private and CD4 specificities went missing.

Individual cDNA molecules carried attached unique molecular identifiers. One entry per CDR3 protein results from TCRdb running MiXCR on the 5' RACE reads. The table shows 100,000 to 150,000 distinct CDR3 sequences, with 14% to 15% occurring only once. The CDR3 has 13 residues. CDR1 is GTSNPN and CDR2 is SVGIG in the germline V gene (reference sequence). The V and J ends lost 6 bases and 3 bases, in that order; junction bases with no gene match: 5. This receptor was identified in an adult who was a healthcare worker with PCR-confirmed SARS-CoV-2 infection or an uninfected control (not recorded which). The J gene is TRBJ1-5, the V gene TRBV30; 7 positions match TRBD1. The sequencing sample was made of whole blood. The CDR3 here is CACSGQNNQPQHF. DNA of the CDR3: TGTGCCTGCTCGGGACAGAACAATCAGCCCCAGCATTTT.